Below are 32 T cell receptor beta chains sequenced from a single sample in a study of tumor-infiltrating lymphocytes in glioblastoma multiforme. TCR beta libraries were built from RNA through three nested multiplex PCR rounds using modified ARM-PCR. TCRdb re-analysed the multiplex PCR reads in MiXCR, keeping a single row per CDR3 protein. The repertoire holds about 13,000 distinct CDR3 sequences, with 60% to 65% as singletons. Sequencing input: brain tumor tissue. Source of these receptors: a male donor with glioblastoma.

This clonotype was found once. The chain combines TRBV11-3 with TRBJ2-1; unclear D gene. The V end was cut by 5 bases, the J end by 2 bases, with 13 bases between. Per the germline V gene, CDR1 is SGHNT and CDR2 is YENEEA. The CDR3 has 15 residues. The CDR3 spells CASSDSTPAYNEQFF. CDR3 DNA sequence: TGTGCCAGCAGCGACTCGACTCCGGCCTACAATGAGCAGTTCTTC.

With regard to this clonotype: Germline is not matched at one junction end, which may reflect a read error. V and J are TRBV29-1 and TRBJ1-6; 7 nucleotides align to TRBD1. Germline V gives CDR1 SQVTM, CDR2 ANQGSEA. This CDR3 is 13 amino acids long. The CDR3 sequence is CGVTRDRESPPHF. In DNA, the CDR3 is TGCGGCGTTACCAGGGACAGAGAATCACCCCCCCACTTT.

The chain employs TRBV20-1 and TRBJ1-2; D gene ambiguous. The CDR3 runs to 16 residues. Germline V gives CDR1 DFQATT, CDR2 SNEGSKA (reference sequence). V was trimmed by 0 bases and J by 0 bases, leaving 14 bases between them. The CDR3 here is CSARDRKEGANYGYTF. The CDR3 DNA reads TGCAGTGCTAGAGATCGAAAGGAGGGAGCTAACTATGGCTACACCTTC.

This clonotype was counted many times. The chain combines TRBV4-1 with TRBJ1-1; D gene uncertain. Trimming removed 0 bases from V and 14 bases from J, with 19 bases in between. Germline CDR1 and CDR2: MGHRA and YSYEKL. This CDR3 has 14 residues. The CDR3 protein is CASSQERGPFGAFF. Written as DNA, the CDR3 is TGCGCCAGCAGCCAAGAACGGGGTCCATTTGGAGCCTTCTTT.

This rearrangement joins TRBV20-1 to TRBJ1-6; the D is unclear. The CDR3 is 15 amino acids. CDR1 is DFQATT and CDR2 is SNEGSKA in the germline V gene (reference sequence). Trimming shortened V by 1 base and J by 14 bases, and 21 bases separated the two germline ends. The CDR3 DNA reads TGCAGTGCTAGAGGGCGTGGTTCCGTGAACTCAACCCTCCACTTT. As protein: CSARGRGSVNSTLHF.

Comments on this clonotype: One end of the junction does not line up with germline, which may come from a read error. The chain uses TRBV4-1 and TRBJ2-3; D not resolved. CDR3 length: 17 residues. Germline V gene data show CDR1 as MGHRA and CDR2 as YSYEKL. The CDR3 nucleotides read TGCGCCAACAGCCAAGTTCTTACCCGCTCCGGCACAGATACGCAGTATTTT. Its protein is CANSQVLTRSGTDTQYF.

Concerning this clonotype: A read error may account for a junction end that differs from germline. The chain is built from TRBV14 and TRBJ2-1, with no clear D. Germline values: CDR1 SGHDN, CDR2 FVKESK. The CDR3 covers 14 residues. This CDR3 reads CAGSQDVRYNEQFF. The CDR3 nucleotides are TGTGCCGGCAGCCAAGACGTCCGCTACAATGAGCAGTTCTTC.

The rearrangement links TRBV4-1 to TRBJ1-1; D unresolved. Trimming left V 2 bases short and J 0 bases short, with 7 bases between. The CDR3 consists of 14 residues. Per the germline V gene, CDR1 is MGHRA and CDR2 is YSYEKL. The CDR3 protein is CASSQTSMNTEAFF. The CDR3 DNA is TGCGCCAGCAGCCAAACAAGCATGAACACTGAAGCTTTCTTT.

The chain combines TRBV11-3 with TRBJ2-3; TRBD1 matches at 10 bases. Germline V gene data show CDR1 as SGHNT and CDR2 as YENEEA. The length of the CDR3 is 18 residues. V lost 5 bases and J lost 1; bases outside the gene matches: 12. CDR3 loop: CASSTRFPGQGRTDTQYF. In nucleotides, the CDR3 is TGTGCCAGCAGCACACGCTTTCCGGGACAGGGGCGCACAGATACGCAGTATTTT.

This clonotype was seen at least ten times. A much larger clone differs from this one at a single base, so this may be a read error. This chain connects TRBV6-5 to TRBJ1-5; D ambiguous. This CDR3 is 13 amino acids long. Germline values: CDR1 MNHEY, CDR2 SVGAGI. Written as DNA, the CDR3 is TGTGCCGGCAGTTATACGGGCAATCAGCCCCAGCATTTT. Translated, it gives CAGSYTGNQPQHF.

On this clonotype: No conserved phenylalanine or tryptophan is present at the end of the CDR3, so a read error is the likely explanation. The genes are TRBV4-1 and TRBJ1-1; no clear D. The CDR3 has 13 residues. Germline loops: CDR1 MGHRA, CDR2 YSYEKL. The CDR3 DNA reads TGCGCCAGCAACCAAGAGATTTCGACTGGAGCTTTCTTA. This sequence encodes CASNQEISTGAFL.

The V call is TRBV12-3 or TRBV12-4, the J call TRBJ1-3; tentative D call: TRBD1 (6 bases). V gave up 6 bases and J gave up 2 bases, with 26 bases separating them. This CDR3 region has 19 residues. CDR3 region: CASSTQWGGGASAGNTIYF. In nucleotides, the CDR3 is TGTGCCAGCAGCACCCAGTGGGGGGGGGGGGCGAGTGCTGGAAACACCATATATTTT.

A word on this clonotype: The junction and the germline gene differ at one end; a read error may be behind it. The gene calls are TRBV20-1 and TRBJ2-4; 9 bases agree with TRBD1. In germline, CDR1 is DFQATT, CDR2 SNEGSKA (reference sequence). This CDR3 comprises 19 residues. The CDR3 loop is CSVRDPDRGIRKAQNIQYF. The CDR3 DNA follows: TGCAGTGTTAGAGACCCTGACAGGGGGATTCGGAAAGCCCAAAACATTCAGTACTTC.

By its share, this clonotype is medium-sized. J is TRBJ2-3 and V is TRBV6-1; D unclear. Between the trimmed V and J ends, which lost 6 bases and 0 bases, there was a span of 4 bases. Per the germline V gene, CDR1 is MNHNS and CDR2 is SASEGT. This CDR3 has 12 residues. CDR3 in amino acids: CASRGSTDTQYF. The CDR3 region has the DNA TGTGCCAGCAGGGGCAGCACAGATACGCAGTATTTT.

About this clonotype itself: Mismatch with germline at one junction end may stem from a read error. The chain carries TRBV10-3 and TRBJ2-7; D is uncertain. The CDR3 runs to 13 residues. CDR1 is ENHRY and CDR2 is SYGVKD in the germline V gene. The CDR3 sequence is CAISAGGNYEHYF. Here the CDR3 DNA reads TGTGCCATCAGTGCAGGCGGAAACTATGAGCATTACTTC.

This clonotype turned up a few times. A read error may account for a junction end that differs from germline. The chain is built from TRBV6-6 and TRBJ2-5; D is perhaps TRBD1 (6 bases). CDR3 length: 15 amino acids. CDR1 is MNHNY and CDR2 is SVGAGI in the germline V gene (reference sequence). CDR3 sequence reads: CANSPPSGEGETQYF. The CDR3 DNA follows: TGTGCCAACAGTCCCCCCTCAGGGGAAGGAGAGACCCAGTACTTC.

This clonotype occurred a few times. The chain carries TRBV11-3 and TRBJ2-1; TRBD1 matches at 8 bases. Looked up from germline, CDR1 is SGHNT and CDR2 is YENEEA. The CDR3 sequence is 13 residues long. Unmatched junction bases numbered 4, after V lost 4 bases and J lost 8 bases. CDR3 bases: TGTGCCAGCAGCTACGGACAGGGCGATGAGCAGTTCTTC. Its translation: CASSYGQGDEQFF.

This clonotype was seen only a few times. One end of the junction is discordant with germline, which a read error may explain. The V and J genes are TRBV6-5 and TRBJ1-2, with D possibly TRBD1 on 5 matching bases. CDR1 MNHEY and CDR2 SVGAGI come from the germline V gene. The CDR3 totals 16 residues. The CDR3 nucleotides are TGTGCCAGCAGAGGACAAGTCGTTACCGGCAACTGCGGCTACACCTTT. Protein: CASRGQVVTGNCGYTF.

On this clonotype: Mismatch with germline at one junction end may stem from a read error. This CDR3 is CSVRSSGMSIDTQYF. The DNA of the CDR3 is TGCAGCGTACGCTCGAGCGGGATGAGCATAGATACGCAGTATTTT. The chain couples TRBV29-1 to TRBJ2-3, with 7 bases lining up with TRBD2. The CDR3 has 15 residues. CDR1 is SQVTM and CDR2 is ANQGSEA in the germline V gene.

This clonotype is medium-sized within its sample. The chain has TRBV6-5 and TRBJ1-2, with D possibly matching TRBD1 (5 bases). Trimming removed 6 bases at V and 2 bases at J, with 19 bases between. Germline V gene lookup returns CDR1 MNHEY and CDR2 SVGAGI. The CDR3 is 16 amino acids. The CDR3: CASRGQVVTGNYGYTF. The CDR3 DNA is TGTGCCAGCAGAGGACAAGTCGTTACCGGCAACTATGGCTACACCTTC.

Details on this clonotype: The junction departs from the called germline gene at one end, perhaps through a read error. The CDR3 DNA reads as TGTGCCAGCAGCCAAGTTTGGGAGACCCAGTACTTT. This translates into CASSQVWETQYF. J is TRBJ2-5 and V is TRBV14; TRBD2 might be the D (5 bases). Germline V CDR1 and CDR2: SGHDN, FVKESK. The length of the CDR3 is 12 residues.

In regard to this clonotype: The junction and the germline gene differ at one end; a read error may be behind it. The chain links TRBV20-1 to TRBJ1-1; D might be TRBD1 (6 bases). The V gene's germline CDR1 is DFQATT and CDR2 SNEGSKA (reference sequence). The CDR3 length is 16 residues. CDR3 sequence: CSARLVGGGLKTEDFF. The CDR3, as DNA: TGCAGTGCTAGGCTAGTAGGGGGGGGCCTCAAAACTGAAGATTTCTTT.

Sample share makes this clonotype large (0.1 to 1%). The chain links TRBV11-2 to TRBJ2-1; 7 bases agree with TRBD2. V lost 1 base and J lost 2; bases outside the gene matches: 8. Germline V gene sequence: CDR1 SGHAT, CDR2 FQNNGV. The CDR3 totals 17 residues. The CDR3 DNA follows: TGTGCCAGCAGCTTAGTCCCCGCTAGCGGCACCTACAATGAGCAGTTCTTC. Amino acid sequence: CASSLVPASGTYNEQFF.

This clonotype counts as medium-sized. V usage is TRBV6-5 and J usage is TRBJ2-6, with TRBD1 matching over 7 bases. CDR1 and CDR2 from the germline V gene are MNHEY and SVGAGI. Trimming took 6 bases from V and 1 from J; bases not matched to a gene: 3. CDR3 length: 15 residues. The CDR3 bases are TGTGCCAGCAGCCCGACAGGGTCTGGGGCCAACGTCCTGACTTTC. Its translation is CASSPTGSGANVLTF.

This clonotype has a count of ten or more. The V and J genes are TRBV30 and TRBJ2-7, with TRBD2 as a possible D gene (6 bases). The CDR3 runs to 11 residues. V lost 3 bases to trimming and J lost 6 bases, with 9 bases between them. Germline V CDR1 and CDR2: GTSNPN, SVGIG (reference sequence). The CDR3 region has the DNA TGTGCCTGGAGGTCGGGAGCCGAGCAGTACTTC. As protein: CAWRSGAEQYF.

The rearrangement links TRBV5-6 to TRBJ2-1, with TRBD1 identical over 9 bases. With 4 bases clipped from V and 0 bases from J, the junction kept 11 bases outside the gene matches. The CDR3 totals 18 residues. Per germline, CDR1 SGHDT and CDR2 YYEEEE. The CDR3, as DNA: TGTGCCAGCAGCCAGAGACAGGGGGAAGGGATCTCCTACAATGAGCAGTTCTTC. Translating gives CASSQRQGEGISYNEQFF.

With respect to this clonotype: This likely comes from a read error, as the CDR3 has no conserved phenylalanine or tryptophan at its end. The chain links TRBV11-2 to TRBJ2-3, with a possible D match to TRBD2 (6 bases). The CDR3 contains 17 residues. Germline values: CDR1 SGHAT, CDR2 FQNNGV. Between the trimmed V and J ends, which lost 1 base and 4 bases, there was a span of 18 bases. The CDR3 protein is CASSLGLVGGAPDTQYL. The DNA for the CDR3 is TGTGCCAGCAGCTTAGGACTAGTGGGAGGAGCCCCAGATACGCAGTATTTG.

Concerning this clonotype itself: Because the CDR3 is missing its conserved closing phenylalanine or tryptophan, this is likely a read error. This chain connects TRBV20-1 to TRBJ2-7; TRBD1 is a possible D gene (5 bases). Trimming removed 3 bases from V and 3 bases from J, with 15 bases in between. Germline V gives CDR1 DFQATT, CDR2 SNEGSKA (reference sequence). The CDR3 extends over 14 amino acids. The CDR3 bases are TGCAGTGCTAGCGGACACTCAACCTACTACGAGCAGTACTAC. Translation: CSASGHSTYYEQYY.

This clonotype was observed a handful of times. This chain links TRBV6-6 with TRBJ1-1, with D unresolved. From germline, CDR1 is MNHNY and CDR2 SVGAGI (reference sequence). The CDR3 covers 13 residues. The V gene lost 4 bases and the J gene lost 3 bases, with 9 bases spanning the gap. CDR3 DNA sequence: TGTGCCAGCAGTTCAGACGGTCACACTGAAGCTTTCTTT. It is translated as CASSSDGHTEAFF.

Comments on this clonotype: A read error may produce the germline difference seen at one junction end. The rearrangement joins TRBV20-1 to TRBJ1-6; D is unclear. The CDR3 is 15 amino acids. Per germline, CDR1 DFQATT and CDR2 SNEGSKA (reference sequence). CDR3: CSARWRGPVNSLLHF. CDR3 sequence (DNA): TGCAGTGCTAGATGGCGGGGTCCCGTGAATTCACTCCTCCACTTT.

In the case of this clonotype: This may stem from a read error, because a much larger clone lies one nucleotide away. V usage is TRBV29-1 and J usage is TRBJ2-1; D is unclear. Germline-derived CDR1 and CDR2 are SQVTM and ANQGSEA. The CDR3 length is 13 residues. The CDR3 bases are TGCGGCGTTGAAGATCCTTCGGCCAGTGAGCAGTTCTTC. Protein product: CGVEDPSASEQFF.

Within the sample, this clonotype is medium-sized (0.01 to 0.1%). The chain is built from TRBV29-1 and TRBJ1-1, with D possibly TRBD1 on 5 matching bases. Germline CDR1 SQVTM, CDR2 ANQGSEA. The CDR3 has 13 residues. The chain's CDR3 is CSCGSGTGREAFF. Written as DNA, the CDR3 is TGCAGTTGCGGATCGGGTACAGGCCGTGAAGCTTTCTTT.